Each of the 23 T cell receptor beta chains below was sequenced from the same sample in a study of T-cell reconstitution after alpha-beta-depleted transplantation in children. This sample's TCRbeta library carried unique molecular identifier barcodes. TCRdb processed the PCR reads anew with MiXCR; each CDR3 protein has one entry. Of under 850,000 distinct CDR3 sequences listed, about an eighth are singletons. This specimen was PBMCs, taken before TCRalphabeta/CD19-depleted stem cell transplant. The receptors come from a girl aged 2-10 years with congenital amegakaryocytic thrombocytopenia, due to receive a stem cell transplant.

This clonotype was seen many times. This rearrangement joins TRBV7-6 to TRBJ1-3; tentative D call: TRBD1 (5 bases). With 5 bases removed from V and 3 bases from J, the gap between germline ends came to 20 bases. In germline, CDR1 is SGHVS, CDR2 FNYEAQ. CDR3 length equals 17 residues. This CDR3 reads CASSLDRGARVGNTIYF. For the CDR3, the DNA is TGTGCCAGCAGCCTTGACCGGGGAGCCAGGGTTGGAAACACCATATATTTT.

CDR3 nucleotides: TGTGCCAGCAGCTTGTCGGGCGGCTATGGCTACACCTTC. Translation gives CASSLSGGYGYTF. The chain joins TRBV7-9 to TRBJ1-2; the D is unclear. The CDR3 is 13 amino acids. Between the trimmed V and J ends, which lost 3 bases and 4 bases, there was a span of 9 bases. Per germline, CDR1 SEHNR and CDR2 FQNEAQ (reference sequence).

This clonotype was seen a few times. Here the CDR3 reads CSAIGLNSYEQYF. The CDR3 region has the DNA TGCAGTGCTATTGGTCTAAACTCCTACGAGCAGTACTTC. The chain combines TRBV20-1 with TRBJ2-7; no reliable D call. The CDR3 consists of 13 residues. The V gene's germline CDR1 is DFQATT and CDR2 SNEGSKA (reference sequence). Trimming left V 4 bases short and J 0 bases short, with 10 bases between.

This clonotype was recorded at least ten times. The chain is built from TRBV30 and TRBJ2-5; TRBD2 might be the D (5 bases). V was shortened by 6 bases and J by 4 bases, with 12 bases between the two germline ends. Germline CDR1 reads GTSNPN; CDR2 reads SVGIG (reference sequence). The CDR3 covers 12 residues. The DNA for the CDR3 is TGTGCCTGCCTACGGACTGTAGAGACCCAGTACTTC. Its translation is CACLRTVETQYF.

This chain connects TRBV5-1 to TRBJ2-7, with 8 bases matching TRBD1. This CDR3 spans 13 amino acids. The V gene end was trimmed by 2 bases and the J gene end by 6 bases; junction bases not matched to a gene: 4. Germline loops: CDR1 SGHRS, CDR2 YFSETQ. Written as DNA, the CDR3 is TGCGCCAGCAGCTTTCAGGGGGCGGTCGAGCAGTACTTC. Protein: CASSFQGAVEQYF.

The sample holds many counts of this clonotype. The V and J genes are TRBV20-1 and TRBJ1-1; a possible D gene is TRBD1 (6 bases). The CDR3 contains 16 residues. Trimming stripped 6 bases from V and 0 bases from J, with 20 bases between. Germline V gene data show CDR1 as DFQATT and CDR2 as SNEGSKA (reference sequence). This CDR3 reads CSAFPGGGTMNTEAFF. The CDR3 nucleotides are TGCAGTGCCTTTCCCGGGGGCGGAACCATGAACACTGAAGCTTTCTTT.

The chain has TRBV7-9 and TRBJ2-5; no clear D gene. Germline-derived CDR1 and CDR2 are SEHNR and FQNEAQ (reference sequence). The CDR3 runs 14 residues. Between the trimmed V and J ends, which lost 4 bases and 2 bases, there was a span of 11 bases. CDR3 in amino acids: CASSWSSKQETQYF. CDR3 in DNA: TGTGCCAGCAGCTGGTCTAGTAAGCAAGAGACCCAGTACTTC.

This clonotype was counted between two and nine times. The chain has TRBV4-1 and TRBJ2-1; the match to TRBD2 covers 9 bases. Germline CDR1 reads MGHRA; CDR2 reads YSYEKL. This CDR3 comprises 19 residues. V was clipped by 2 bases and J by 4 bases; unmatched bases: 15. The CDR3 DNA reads TGCGCCAGCAGCCAATATGGGGCCGTGATAGCGGGAGAGTACAATGAGCAGTTCTTC. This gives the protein CASSQYGAVIAGEYNEQFF.

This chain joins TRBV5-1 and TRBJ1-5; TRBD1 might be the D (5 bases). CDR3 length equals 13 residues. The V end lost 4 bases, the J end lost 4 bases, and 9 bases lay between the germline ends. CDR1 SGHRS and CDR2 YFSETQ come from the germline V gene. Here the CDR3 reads CASSRGANQPQHF. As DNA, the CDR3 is TGCGCCAGCAGCCGTGGGGCGAATCAGCCCCAGCATTTT.

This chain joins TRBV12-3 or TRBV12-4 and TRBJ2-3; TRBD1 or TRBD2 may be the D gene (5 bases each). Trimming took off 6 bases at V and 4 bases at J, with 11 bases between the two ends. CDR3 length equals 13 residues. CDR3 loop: CASSRGDPDTQYF. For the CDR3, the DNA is TGTGCCAGCAGCAGAGGGGACCCAGATACGCAGTATTTT.

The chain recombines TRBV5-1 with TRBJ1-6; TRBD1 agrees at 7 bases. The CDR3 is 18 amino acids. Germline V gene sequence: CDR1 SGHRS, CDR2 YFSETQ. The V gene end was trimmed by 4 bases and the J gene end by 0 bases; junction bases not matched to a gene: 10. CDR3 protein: CASSLGQPLSSYNSPLHF. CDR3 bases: TGCGCCAGCAGCCTGGGACAGCCGCTAAGCTCCTATAATTCACCCCTCCACTTT.

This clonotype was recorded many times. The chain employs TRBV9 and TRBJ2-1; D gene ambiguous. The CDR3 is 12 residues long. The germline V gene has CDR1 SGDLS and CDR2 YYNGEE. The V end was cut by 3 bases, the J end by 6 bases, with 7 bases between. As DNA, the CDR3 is TGTGCCAGCAGCGCCAACCGCAATGAGCAGTTCTTC. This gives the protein CASSANRNEQFF.

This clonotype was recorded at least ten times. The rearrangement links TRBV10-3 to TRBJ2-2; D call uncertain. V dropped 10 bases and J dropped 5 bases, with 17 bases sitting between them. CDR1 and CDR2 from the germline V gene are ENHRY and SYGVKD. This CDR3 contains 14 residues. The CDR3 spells CATQRQDRTGELFF. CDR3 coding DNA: TGTGCCACCCAGAGGCAGGATAGGACCGGGGAGCTGTTTTTT.

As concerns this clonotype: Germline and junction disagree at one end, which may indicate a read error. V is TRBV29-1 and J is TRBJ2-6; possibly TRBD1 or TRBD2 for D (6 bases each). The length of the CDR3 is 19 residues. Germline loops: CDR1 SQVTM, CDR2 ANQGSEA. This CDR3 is CRVEARGAGEDSGANVLTF. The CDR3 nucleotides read TGCAGGGTTGAAGCCAGAGGTGCAGGGGAGGACTCTGGGGCCAACGTCCTGACTTTC.

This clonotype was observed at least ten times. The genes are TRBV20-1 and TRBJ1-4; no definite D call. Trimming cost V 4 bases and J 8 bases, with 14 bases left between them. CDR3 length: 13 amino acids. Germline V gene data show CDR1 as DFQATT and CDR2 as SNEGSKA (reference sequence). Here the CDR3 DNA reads TGCAGTGCTAAGGGAGGGAGTCGGGAAAAACTGTTTTTT. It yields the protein CSAKGGSREKLFF.

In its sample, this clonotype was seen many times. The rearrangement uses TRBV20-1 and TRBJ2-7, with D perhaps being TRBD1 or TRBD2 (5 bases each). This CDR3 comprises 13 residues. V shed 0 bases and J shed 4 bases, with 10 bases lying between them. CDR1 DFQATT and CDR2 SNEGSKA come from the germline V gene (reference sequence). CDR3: CSARDRDLYEQYF. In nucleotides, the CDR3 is TGCAGTGCTAGAGACAGGGACCTATACGAGCAGTACTTC.

CDR3 residues: CASSSLSLWTF. The CDR3, as DNA: TGTGCCAGCAGTTCCCTGAGTTTATGGACCTTC. The chain uses TRBV12-3 or TRBV12-4 and TRBJ1-2; no definite D call. The germline V and J ends were trimmed by 4 bases and 14 bases, with 14 bases remaining between them. The CDR3 contains 11 residues.

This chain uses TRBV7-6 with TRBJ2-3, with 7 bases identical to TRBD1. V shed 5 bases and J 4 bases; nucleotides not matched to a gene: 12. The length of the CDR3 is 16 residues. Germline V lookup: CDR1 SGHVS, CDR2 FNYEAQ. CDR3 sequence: CASSPTGASYPDTQYF. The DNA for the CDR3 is TGTGCCAGCAGCCCAACAGGGGCTAGTTATCCAGATACGCAGTATTTT.

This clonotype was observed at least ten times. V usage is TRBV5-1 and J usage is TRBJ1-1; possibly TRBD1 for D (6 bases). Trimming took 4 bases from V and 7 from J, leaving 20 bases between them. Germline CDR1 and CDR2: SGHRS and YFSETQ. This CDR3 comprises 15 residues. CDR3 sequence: CASSLSGAQGGEAFF. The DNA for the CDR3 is TGCGCCAGCAGCCTGTCCGGGGCACAAGGGGGTGAAGCTTTCTTT.

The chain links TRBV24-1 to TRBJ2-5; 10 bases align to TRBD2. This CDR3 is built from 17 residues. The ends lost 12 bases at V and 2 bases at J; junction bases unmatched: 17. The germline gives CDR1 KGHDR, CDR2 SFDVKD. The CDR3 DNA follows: TGTGCCCCTAAAAACCCCGCTAGCGGGAGTGGGCAAGAGACCCAGTACTTC. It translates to CAPKNPASGSGQETQYF.

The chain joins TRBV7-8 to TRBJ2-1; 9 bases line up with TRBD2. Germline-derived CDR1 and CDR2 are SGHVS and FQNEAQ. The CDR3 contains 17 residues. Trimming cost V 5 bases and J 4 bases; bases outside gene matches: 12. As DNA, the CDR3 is TGTGCCAGCAGCCCTCACGGACTAGCGAGTAGTTACAATGAGCAGTTCTTC. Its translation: CASSPHGLASSYNEQFF.

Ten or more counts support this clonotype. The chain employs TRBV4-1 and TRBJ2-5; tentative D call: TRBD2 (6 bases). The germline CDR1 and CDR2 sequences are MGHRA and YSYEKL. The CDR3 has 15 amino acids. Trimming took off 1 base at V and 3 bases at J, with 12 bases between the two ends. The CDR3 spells CASSQVRGRKETQYF. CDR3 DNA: TGCGCCAGCAGCCAAGTTCGAGGGAGGAAAGAGACCCAGTACTTC.

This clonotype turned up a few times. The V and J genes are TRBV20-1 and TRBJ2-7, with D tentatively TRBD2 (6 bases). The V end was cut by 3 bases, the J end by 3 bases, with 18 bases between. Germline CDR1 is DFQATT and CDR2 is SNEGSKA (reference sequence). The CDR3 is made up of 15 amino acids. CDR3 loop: CSASLSLAINYEQYF. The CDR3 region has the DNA TGCAGTGCTAGTTTGTCGCTAGCGATAAACTACGAGCAGTACTTC.